This T cell receptor beta chain appears in the sequencing data of a study of beta chain features in type 1 diabetes. The CDR3 runs 14 residues. Germline V gives CDR1 LNHDA, CDR2 SQIVND (reference sequence). Between the trimmed V and J ends, which lost 2 bases and 6 bases, there was a span of 11 bases. Expressed TCRB transcripts were sequenced because the isolated RNA had all been reverse transcribed beforehand. TCRdb keeps only in-frame clones here, not all; method: immunoSEQ multiplex PCR. The data hold almost 350,000 clones, with roughly 9% observed a single time. This clone was seen only a few times. No antigen is known for it. Per donor, one heparinised blood draw averaged approximately 120 mL. Purity of each sorted population was above 95%. Study conclusions and caveats: Patients with Type 1 diabetes showed moderately but significantly shorter TCRB CDR3s in all four CD4+ subsets.

This sequence joins TRBV19 and TRBJ1-5; D is ambiguous. Specimen: central memory CD4+ T cells from blood. This sequence was found in a man aged 25 to 45 with type 1 diabetes. The CDR3 DNA reads as TGTGCCAGTAGTATACCCGAGACGGGTCAGCCCCAGCATTTT. It specifies CASSIPETGQPQHF.